These 23 T cell receptor beta chains originate from one sample sequenced in a study of a mutant IDH1 vaccine in newly diagnosed glioma (dated by TCRdb to about 2021). These receptors lack a known antigen. Library prep was done by the immunoSEQ multiplex PCR assay. TCRdb's version of the immuneACCESS table is confined to in-frame rearrangements and falls short of the full clone set. An unresolved V gene accounts for under half of the shortfall where checked; the remainder is of unknown origin. This sample lists tens of thousands of clones; approximately 88% were detected once. The top ten constitute roughly 12% of the sample. The sample's time point label, decoded: week 35, safety follow-up. Each vaccine dose, consisting of 300 ug of a 20-mer mutant IDH1 peptide in Montanide, was administered subcutaneously with topical imiquimod. Here the sequenced sample was PBMCs, taken from a glioma patient whose treatment included an IDH1 peptide vaccine. The receptor source for this set is a man aged 18 to 35 with glioma.

The chain carries TRBV5-1 and TRBJ1-3; D call uncertain. V gave up 4 bases and J gave up 6 bases, with 20 bases separating them. The CDR3 covers 16 residues. Looked up from germline, CDR1 is SGHRS and CDR2 is YFSETQ. The CDR3 nucleotides read TGCGCCAGCAGCCCTGGTGGCGGCTCCTCTCAAAACACCATATATTTT. Protein: CASSPGGGSSQNTIYF.

This chain links TRBV5-1 with TRBJ1-4, with unresolved D. This CDR3 region has 13 residues. CDR1 is SGHRS and CDR2 is YFSETQ in the germline V gene. V was shortened by 4 bases and J by 4 bases, with 8 bases between the two germline ends. The CDR3 coding sequence is TGCGCCAGCAGCGAGGACCTTAATGAAAAACTGTTTTTT. It yields the protein CASSEDLNEKLFF.

With regard to this clone: Different DNA sequences within this sample yield the same CDR3. This chain connects TRBV27 to TRBJ1-1; D remains ambiguous. The CDR3 has 13 residues. With 0 bases removed from V and 0 bases from J, the gap between germline ends came to 2 bases. From germline, CDR1 is MNHEY and CDR2 SMNVEV (reference sequence). CDR3 in amino acids: CASSLSLNTEAFF. The CDR3 region has the DNA TGTGCCAGCAGTTTATCCCTGAACACTGAAGCTTTCTTT.

The chain's CDR3 is CASKGQRSSYEQYF. For the CDR3, the DNA is TGCGCCAGCAAGGGCCAAAGATCATCCTACGAGCAGTACTTC. The chain links TRBV4-1 to TRBJ2-7; D gene uncertain. V dropped 7 bases and J dropped 1 base, with 14 bases sitting between them. This CDR3 region has 14 residues. CDR1 and CDR2 (germline): MGHRA, YSYEKL.

The chain links TRBV11-1 to TRBJ2-3; D possibly matches TRBD1 or TRBD2 (5 bases each). There are 16 residues in the CDR3. Trimming shortened V by 4 bases and J by 2 bases, and 16 bases separated the two germline ends. Germline CDR1 is SGHAT and CDR2 is FQDESV (reference sequence). CDR3 loop: CASSWGSWLLTDTQYF. The CDR3 nucleotides are TGTGCCAGCAGCTGGGGGTCCTGGCTTCTCACAGATACGCAGTATTTT. Looking up the rest from reference TRBV11-1 and TRBJ2-3 gives the full variable domain: EAEVAQSPRYKITEKSQAVAFWCDPISGHATLYWYRQILGQGPELLVQFQDESVVDDSQLPKDRFSAERLKGVDSTLKIQPAELGDSAMYLCASSWGSWLLTDTQYFGPGTRLTVL.

The chain couples TRBV10-3 to TRBJ2-5; no clear D gene. Trimming took off 4 bases at V and 4 bases at J, with 4 bases between the two ends. The CDR3 is made up of 11 amino acids. Germline V lookup: CDR1 ENHRY, CDR2 SYGVKD. CDR3 DNA: TGTGCCATCAGTGGGGGAGAGACCCAGTACTTC. Amino acids: CAISGGETQYF.

The chain joins TRBV7-8 to TRBJ1-2, with a tentative D call TRBD1 (6 bases). Germline V gene lookup returns CDR1 SGHVS and CDR2 FQNEAQ. The CDR3 loop spans 13 amino acids. V lost 5 bases and J lost 6, with 13 bases in between. CDR3 loop: CASSLPGDNGYTF. The CDR3 nucleotides read TGTGCCAGCAGCCTCCCCGGGGACAATGGCTACACCTTC.

The chain has TRBV27 and TRBJ1-4; D remains unclear. Deletions cut 6 bases from V and 7 bases from J, with 15 bases between. CDR3 size: 14 residues. The germline gives CDR1 MNHEY, CDR2 SMNVEV (reference sequence). CDR3 sequence reads: CASSLVQGGEKLFF. DNA of the CDR3: TGTGCCAGCAGCCTCGTCCAAGGCGGTGAAAAACTGTTTTTT.

V gene TRBV30 combines with J gene TRBJ2-3, with D perhaps matching TRBD2 (6 bases). Germline V gene sequence: CDR1 GTSNPN, CDR2 SVGIG (reference sequence). This CDR3 spans 23 amino acids. Trimming removed 2 bases from V and 6 bases from J, with 42 bases in between. CDR3 residues: CAWSRPRREAQILFKHPSDTQYF. In nucleotides, the CDR3 is TGTGCCTGGAGTAGACCGAGAAGGGAGGCCCAGATCCTATTCAAGCACCCTTCGGATACGCAGTATTTT.

In DNA form, the CDR3 reads TGTGCCAGCAGCGACCCCCGGGACAAGGGAGACTATGGCTACACCTTC. Encoded protein: CASSDPRDKGDYGYTF. The rearrangement uses TRBV5-6 and TRBJ1-2; D perhaps matches TRBD1 (6 bases). This CDR3 spans 16 amino acids. The germline V gene has CDR1 SGHDT and CDR2 YYEEEE. The V end lost 4 bases, the J end lost 3 bases, and 19 bases lay between the germline ends.

The V and J genes are TRBV7-8 and TRBJ1-2; tentative D call: TRBD1 (5 bases). The germline V and J ends were trimmed by 3 bases and 2 bases, with 13 bases remaining between them. Looked up from germline, CDR1 is SGHVS and CDR2 is FQNEAQ. CDR3 length equals 15 residues. CDR3 bases: TGTGCCAGCAGCTTTGGGGCTCGAGGGAACTATGGCTACACCTTC. It specifies CASSFGARGNYGYTF.

This chain uses TRBV5-1 with TRBJ2-7, with unresolved D. The CDR3 consists of 14 residues. CDR1 and CDR2 (germline): SGHRS, YFSETQ. V lost 0 bases to trimming and J lost 4 bases, with 11 bases between them. CDR3 in DNA: TGCGCCAGCAGCTTGGAGGCGTCTGGGTACGAGCAGTACTTC. It codes for CASSLEASGYEQYF.

V is TRBV30 and J is TRBJ1-1; 7 bases line up with TRBD1. Germline CDR1 and CDR2: GTSNPN and SVGIG (reference sequence). With V trimmed by 2 bases and J by 4 bases, 4 bases remained unmatched. This CDR3 has 13 amino acids. CDR3 residues: CAWSTGAATEAFF. CDR3 in DNA: TGTGCCTGGAGTACAGGGGCGGCCACTGAAGCTTTCTTT.

With respect to this clone: An end of the junction differs from the germline gene, which may be a read error. V gene TRBV5-1 combines with J gene TRBJ2-1; 9 nucleotides match TRBD2. Germline CDR1 SGHRS, CDR2 YFSETQ. This CDR3 has 15 amino acids. The CDR3 spells CASSSIAGVYSEQFF. The DNA for the CDR3 is TGCGCCAGCAGCTCTATAGCGGGAGTCTACAGTGAGCAGTTCTTC.

J is TRBJ1-1 and V is TRBV7-6; D remains ambiguous. V lost 0 bases and J lost 8, with 7 bases in between. The CDR3 runs to 12 residues. Germline V gene data show CDR1 as SGHVS and CDR2 as FNYEAQ. The CDR3 is CASSLAIPEAFF. The CDR3 DNA reads as TGTGCCAGCAGCTTAGCCATCCCAGAAGCTTTCTTT.

The V and J genes are TRBV5-1 and TRBJ2-7, with 9 bases fitting TRBD1. V was clipped by 7 bases and J by 5 bases; unmatched bases: 10. CDR1 and CDR2 from the germline V gene are SGHRS and YFSETQ. The CDR3 runs 14 residues. CDR3 coding DNA: TGCGCCAGCGAACCCGGGACAGGGATCGACGAGCAGTACTTC. It yields the protein CASEPGTGIDEQYF.

This sequence joins TRBV28 and TRBJ2-7; 13 nucleotides agree with TRBD2. Looked up from germline, CDR1 is MDHEN and CDR2 is SYDVKM. Trimming at V came to 3 bases and at J to 3 bases, leaving 20 bases not matched to a gene. The CDR3 length is 21 residues. CDR3 loop: CASSFIRSSQGGLAGLYEQYF. The CDR3, as DNA: TGTGCCAGCAGTTTTATCAGAAGCTCTCAGGGGGGACTAGCGGGGCTCTACGAGCAGTACTTC.

This chain joins TRBV19 and TRBJ1-5; the D gene is possibly TRBD1 (5 bases). V lost 0 bases to trimming and J lost 0 bases, with 21 bases between them. The CDR3 covers 20 residues. Germline V lookup: CDR1 LNHDA, CDR2 SQIVND (reference sequence). Written as DNA, the CDR3 is TGTGCCAGTAGTATAGATCCGGGACCCCCTAGGTCGTATAGCAATCAGCCCCAGCATTTT. As protein: CASSIDPGPPRSYSNQPQHF.

This clone came up once. This sequence joins TRBV2 and TRBJ2-7, with 7 bases aligning to TRBD1. V was clipped by 6 bases and J by 7 bases; unmatched bases: 12. The CDR3 spans 14 residues. Germline CDR1 is SNHLY and CDR2 is FYNNEI. Here the CDR3 reads CASSQLAGGTEQYF. The CDR3 region has the DNA TGTGCCAGCAGCCAACTGGCAGGGGGAACTGAGCAGTACTTC. Based on the CDR3 plus reference TRBV2 and TRBJ2-7, the full variable domain is EPEVTQTPSHQVTQMGQEVILRCVPISNHLYFYWYRQILGQKVEFLVSFYNNEISEKSEIFDDQFSVERPDGSNFTLKIRSTKLEDSAMYFCASSQLAGGTEQYFGPGTRLTVT.

The rearrangement links TRBV7-2 to TRBJ1-2; 10 bases are shared with TRBD1. The CDR3 has 14 residues. CDR1 is SGHTA and CDR2 is FQGNSA in the germline V gene. V was clipped by 4 bases and J by 9 bases; unmatched bases: 8. The CDR3: CASSSMGQGRRYTF. CDR3 nucleotides: TGTGCCAGCAGCTCGATGGGACAGGGGCGACGCTACACCTTC. Full variable domain (outside the CDR3, taken from reference TRBV7-2 and TRBJ1-2): GAGVSQSPSNKVTEKGKDVELRCDPISGHTALYWYRQSLGQGLEFLIYFQGNSAPDKSGLPSDRFSAERTGGSVSTLTIQRTQQEDSAVYLCASSSMGQGRRYTFGSGTRLTVV.

The genes are TRBV7-2 and TRBJ2-5; D call uncertain. CDR1 is SGHTA, CDR2 FQGNSA, per germline. Trimming left V 5 bases short and J 3 bases short, with 13 bases between. The CDR3 sequence is 14 residues long. The CDR3 reads CASSPPPLEETQYF. The CDR3 nucleotides read TGTGCCAGCAGCCCCCCCCCGCTCGAAGAGACCCAGTACTTC.

This sequence joins TRBV6-5 and TRBJ1-2; D not resolved. Germline V CDR1 and CDR2: MNHEY, SVGAGI. This CDR3 has 14 residues. V was pared by 0 bases and J by 6 bases, with 11 bases between. Here the CDR3 DNA reads TGTGCCAGCAGTTACTCGGGAAGCAGTAATGGCTACACCTTC. Protein sequence: CASSYSGSSNGYTF.

The genes are TRBV27 and TRBJ1-1, with unresolved D. The CDR3 consists of 16 residues. With 4 bases removed from V and 7 bases from J, the gap between germline ends came to 22 bases. Germline V CDR1 and CDR2: MNHEY, SMNVEV (reference sequence). The CDR3 DNA is TGTGCCAGCAGTTCCATGACGGAGGGCTCGGGCCTTGAAGCTTTCTTT. Encoded protein: CASSSMTEGSGLEAFF.